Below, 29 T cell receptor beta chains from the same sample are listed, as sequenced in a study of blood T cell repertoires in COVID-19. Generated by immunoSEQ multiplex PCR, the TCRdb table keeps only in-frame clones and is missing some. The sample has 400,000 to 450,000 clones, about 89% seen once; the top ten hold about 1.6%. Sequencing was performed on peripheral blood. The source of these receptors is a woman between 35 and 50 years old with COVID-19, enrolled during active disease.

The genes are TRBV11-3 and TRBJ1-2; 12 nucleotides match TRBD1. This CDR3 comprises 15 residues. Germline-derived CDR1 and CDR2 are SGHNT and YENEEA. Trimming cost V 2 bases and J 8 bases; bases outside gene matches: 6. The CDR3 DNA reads TGTGCCAGCAGCTTATGGGACAGGGGGCTTGTGGGCTACACCTTC. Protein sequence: CASSLWDRGLVGYTF.

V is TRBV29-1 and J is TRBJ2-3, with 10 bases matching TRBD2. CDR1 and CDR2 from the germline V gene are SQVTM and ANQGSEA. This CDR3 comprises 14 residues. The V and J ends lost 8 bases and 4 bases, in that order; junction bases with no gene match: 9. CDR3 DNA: TGCAGCTCTGGACTAGCGGCCCGGGCAGATACGCAGTATTTT. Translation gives CSSGLAARADTQYF.

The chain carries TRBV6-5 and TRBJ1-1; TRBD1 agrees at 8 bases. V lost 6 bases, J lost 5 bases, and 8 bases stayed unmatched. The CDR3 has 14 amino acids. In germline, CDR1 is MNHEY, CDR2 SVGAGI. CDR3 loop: CASRKQGVGTEAFF. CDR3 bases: TGTGCCAGCAGGAAACAGGGGGTAGGGACTGAAGCTTTCTTT.

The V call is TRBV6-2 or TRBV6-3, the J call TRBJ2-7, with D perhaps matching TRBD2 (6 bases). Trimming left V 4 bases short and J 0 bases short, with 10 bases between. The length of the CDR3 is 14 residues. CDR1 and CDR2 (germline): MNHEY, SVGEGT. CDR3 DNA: TGTGCCAGCAGTTGGCAGGGACTCTCCTACGAGCAGTACTTC. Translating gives CASSWQGLSYEQYF.

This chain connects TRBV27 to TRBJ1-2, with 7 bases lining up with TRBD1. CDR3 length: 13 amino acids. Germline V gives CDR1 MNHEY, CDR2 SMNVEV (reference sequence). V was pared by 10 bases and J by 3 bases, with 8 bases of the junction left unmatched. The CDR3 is CANPGQADYGYTF. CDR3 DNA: TGTGCCAACCCTGGACAGGCGGACTATGGCTACACCTTC.

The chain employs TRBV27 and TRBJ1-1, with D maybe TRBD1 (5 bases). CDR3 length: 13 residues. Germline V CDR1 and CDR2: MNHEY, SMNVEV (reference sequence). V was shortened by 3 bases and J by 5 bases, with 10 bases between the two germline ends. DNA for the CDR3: TGTGCCAGCAGTTTTACTGGGGCGACTGAAGCTTTCTTT. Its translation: CASSFTGATEAFF.

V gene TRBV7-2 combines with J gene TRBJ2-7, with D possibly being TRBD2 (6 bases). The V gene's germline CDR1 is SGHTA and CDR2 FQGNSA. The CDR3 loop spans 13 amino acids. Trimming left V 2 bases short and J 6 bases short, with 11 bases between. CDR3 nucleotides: TGTGCCAGCAGCTTAAAACTAGCACTCGAGCAGTACTTC. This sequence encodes CASSLKLALEQYF.

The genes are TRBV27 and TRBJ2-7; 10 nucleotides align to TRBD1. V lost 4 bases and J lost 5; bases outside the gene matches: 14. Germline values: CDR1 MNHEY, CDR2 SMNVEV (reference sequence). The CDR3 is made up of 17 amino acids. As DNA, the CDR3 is TGTGCCAGCAGTTGGGGGGGGACAGGGGTCGTATCGGACGAGCAGTACTTC. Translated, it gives CASSWGGTGVVSDEQYF.

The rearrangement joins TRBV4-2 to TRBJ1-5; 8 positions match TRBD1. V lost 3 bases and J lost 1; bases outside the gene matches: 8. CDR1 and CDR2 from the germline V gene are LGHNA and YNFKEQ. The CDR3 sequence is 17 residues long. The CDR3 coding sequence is TGTGCCAGCAGCCAGGCTACAGGGGGAGAGAGCAATCAGCCCCAGCATTTT. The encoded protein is CASSQATGGESNQPQHF.

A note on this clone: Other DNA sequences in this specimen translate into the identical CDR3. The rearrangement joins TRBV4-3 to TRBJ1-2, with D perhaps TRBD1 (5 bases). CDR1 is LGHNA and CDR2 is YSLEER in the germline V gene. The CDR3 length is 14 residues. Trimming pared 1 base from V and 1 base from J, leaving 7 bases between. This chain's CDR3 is CASSQVGGNYGYTF. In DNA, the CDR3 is TGCGCCAGCAGCCAAGTGGGGGGTAACTATGGCTACACCTTC.

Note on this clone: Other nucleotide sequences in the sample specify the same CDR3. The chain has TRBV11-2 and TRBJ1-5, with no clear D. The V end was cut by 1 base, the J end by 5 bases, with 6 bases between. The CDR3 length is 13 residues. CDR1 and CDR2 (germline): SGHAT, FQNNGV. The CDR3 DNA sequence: TGTGCCAGCAGCTTAGGGTTAGATCAGCCCCAGCATTTT. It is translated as CASSLGLDQPQHF.

CDR3 coding DNA: TGCGCCAGCACCAAATCCTACCCGGGCTTCACAGGGGGGAACACCGGGGAGCTGTTTTTT. Encoded protein: CASTKSYPGFTGGNTGELFF. V gene TRBV5-1 combines with J gene TRBJ2-2; 8 nucleotides line up with TRBD1. The CDR3 runs to 20 residues. The V and J ends lost 6 bases and 1 base, in that order; junction bases with no gene match: 20. Germline V gene sequence: CDR1 SGHRS, CDR2 YFSETQ.

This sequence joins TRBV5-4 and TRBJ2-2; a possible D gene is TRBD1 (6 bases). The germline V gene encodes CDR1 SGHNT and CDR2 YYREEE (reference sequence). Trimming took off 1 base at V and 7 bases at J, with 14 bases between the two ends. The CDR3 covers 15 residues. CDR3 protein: CASSLYLGAGGELFF. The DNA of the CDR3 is TGTGCCAGCAGCTTGTACCTGGGGGCTGGCGGGGAGCTGTTTTTT.

CDR3 DNA: TGTGCCAGCAGATCGGGGGGGGTCAACACTGAAGCTTTCTTT. This gives the protein CASRSGGVNTEAFF. The chain employs TRBV6-5 and TRBJ1-1, with D possibly TRBD1 on 5 matching bases. Germline V CDR1 and CDR2: MNHEY, SVGAGI. The CDR3 runs to 14 residues. The V end lost 6 bases, the J end lost 2 bases, and 13 bases lay between the germline ends.

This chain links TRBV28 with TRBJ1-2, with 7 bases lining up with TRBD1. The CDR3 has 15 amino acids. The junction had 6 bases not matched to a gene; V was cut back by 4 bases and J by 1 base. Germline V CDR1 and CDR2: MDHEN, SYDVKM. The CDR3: CASSSNRDSNYGYTF. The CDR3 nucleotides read TGTGCCAGCAGTTCTAACCGGGACAGTAACTATGGCTACACCTTC.

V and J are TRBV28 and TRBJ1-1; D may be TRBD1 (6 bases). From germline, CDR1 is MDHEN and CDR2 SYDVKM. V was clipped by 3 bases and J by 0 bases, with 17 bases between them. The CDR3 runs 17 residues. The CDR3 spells CASSFSQGLFLNTEAFF. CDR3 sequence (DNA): TGTGCCAGCAGTTTTTCACAGGGCCTCTTTCTGAACACTGAAGCTTTCTTT.

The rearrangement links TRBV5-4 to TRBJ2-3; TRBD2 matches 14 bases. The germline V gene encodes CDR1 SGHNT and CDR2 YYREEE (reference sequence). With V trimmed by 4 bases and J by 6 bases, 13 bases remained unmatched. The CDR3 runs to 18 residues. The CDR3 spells CASSEHTGTSGRPDTQYF. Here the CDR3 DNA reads TGTGCCAGCAGCGAACACACAGGGACTAGCGGGAGACCCGATACGCAGTATTTT.

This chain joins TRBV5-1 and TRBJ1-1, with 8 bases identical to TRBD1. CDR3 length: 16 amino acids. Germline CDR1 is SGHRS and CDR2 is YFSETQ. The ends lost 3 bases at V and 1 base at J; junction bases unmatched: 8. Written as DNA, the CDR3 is TGCGCCAGCAGCTACCTTTCAGGGGGCGGGAACACTGAAGCTTTCTTT. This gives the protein CASSYLSGGGNTEAFF.

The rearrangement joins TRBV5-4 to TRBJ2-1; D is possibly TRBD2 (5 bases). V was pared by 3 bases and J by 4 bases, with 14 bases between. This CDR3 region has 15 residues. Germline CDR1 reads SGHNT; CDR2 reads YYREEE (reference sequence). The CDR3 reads CASSSDSRTYNEQFF. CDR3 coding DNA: TGTGCCAGCAGCTCGGACTCTCGAACGTACAATGAGCAGTTCTTC.

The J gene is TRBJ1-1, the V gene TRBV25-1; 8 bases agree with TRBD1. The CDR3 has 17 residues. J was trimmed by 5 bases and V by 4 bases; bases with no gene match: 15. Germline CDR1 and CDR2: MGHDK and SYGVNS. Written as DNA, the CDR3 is TGTGCCAGCAGTGCAATGACAGGGGCTGAGGTTTGGACTGAAGCTTTCTTT. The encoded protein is CASSAMTGAEVWTEAFF.

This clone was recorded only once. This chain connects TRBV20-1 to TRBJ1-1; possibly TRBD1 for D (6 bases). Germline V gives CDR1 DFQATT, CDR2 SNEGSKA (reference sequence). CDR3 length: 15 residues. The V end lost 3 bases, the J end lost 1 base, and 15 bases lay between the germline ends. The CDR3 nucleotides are TGCAGTGCTAGTGGACCCGGGACACAGAACACTGAAGCTTTCTTT. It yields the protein CSASGPGTQNTEAFF.

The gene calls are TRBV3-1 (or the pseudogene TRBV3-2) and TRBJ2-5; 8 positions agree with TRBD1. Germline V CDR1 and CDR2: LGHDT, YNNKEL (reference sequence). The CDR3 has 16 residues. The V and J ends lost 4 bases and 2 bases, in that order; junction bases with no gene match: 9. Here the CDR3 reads CASSPGNRGKQETQYF. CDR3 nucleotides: TGTGCCAGCAGCCCAGGCAACAGGGGGAAACAAGAGACCCAGTACTTC.

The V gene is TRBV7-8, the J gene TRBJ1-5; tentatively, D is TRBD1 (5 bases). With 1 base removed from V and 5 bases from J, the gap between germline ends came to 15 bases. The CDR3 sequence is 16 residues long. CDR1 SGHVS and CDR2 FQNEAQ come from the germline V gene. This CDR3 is CASSLETAPRDQPQHF. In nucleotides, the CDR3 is TGTGCCAGCAGCTTAGAGACAGCCCCTAGGGATCAGCCCCAGCATTTT.

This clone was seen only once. In nucleotides, the CDR3 is TGCGCCAGCAGCCACGGAACAGGGGTTGGCGAGCAGTACTTC. Residues: CASSHGTGVGEQYF. The chain recombines TRBV4-3 with TRBJ2-7; 7 bases are shared with TRBD1. CDR3 size: 14 residues. Germline CDR1 and CDR2: LGHNA and YSLEER. V was clipped by 3 bases and J by 6 bases; unmatched bases: 8.

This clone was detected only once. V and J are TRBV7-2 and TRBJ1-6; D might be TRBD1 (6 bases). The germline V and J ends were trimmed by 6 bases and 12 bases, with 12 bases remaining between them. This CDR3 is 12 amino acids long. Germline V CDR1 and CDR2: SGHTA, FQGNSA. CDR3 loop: CASSHRDRPLHF. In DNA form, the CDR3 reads TGTGCCAGCAGTCACAGGGATCGACCCCTCCACTTT.

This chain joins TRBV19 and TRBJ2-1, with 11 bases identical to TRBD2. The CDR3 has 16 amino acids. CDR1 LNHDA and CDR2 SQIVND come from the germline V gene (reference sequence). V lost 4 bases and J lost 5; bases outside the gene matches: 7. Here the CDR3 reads CASSTTSGVLNNEQFF. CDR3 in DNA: TGTGCCAGTAGTACGACTAGCGGGGTCCTTAACAATGAGCAGTTCTTC.

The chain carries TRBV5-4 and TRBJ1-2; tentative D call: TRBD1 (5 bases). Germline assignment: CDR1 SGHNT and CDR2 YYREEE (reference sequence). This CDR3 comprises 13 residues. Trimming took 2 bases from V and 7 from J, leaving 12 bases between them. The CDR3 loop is CASSLKGKGGYTF. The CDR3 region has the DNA TGTGCCAGCAGCTTAAAGGGGAAAGGTGGCTACACCTTC. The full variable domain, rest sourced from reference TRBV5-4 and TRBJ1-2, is ETGVTQSPTHLIKTRGQQVTLRCSSQSGHNTVSWYQQALGQGPQFIFQYYREEENGRGNFPPRFSGLQFPNYSSELNVNALELDDSALYLCASSLKGKGGYTFGSGTRLTVV.

The CDR3 DNA sequence: TGCGCCAGCAGCTTCGCGACACCTAATGAAAAACTGTTTTTT. It translates to CASSFATPNEKLFF. The chain recombines TRBV5-1 with TRBJ1-4; D is unclear. With 2 bases removed from V and 3 bases from J, the gap between germline ends came to 8 bases. The CDR3 runs 14 residues. Germline loops: CDR1 SGHRS, CDR2 YFSETQ. Variable domain in full (rest from reference TRBV5-1 and TRBJ1-4): KAGVTQTPRYLIKTRGQQVTLSCSPISGHRSVSWYQQTPGQGLQFLFEYFSETQRNKGNFPGRFSGRQFSNSRSEMNVSTLELGDSALYLCASSFATPNEKLFFGSGTQLSVL.

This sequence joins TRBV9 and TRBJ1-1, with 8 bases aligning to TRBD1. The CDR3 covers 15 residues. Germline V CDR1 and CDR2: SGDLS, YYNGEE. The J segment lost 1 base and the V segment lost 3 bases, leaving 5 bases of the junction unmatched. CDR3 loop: CASSGHRGKNTEAFF. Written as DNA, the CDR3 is TGTGCCAGCAGCGGACACAGGGGGAAGAACACTGAAGCTTTCTTT.